This T cell receptor beta chain is drawn from a study of beta chain features in type 1 diabetes (dated by TCRdb to between 2018 and 2020). Regarding the study in general: Patients and healthy donors did not differ in mean age, gender distribution, total cell number or subset yield. Regulatory and stem cell-like memory subsets were isolated from only 8 patients and 8 healthy donors, whereas naive and central memory subsets came from all 30 or so donors. In the study, recently diagnosed type 1 diabetes patients and matched healthy donors were compared on the TCRB repertoires of their sorted circulating CD4+ T cell subsets. Across all samples, approximately 98,000,000 sorted cells were examined, and cell number per subset correlated strongly with RNA yield.

On this clone: The clone's antigen remains unknown. Base qualities were left out, and no much larger clone turns up one base away.

All of the isolated RNA was reverse transcribed with the High Capacity cDNA Reverse Transcription Kit, so expressed TCRB transcripts were sequenced. For stem cell-like memory T cell samples, survey-depth immunoSEQ sequencing was used, averaging around 1 million total reads per sample. After sorted cells were lysed in RLT buffer, RNA was extracted with DNase-treated RNeasy Micro or Mini kits, with the choice depending on cell number. Each cell subset was processed separately to prevent cross-contamination, with patient and healthy donor samples processed together. Using the immunoSEQ multiplex PCR, TCRB sequences were amplified from cDNA into 87-bp fragments spanning the CDR3 region. Sequencing of the amplicons was done on the Illumina HiSeq platform. The paper's data handling went like this. PCR bias was computationally corrected using synthetic template baselines, reads within Hamming distance 2 were collapsed, and singletons that could not be merged were discarded. Reads were aligned against IMGT so that V, D and J genes, CDR3 length and insertions or deletions at six rearrangement sites could be assigned. Within each subset, clonotype counts were normalized to sorted cell number, after which true diversity and Gini coefficients were computed with the tcR R package. The overlap coefficient, calculated on TCRB nucleotide sequences, was used to measure repertoire sharing. Here the immuneACCESS table is served through TCRdb, limited to in-frame sequences with V and J called. Missing clones are a known gap in these copies; in checked studies unresolved V genes cover under half, and the rest lacks a known reason. D and trimming come from the DNA, and the V and J calls and clone size come from that table. The sample includes tens of thousands of clones, with about 57% observed a single time. The ten largest clones add up to roughly 0.37% of the sample.

Each donor gave one peripheral blood draw, averaging roughly 120 mL, which was collected into heparinised tubes. Naive, central memory, regulatory and stem cell-like memory CD4+ T cells were sorted on a BD FACSAria II using a panel including CD45RO, CCR7, CD25, CD127, CD95 and CD27. Purity was above 95% for every sorted population. PBMCs were isolated right away by Lymphoprep density gradient centrifugation and were stained directly, without culture. So that batch effects would be minimized, each experiment stained and sorted samples in pairs, pairing one healthy donor with one patient. The paper's findings and limits, for the study overall: At VDJ recombination sites, type 1 diabetes patients had fewer insertions and more deleted nucleotides, which implies abnormalities in thymic rearrangement. Only small numbers of individuals were included in the HLA sub-analyses, which left unresolved whether HLA type had any influence on TCRB rearrangement. PCR may preferentially amplify shorter templates, but because patient and control samples were amplified and corrected together, any resulting skew would affect both groups equally. Naive, central memory and regulatory TCRB repertoires appeared to be more similar among patients than among healthy donors. Because cDNA was sequenced instead of genomic DNA, highly expressing activated cells could be over-represented, though the groups showed no difference in activation or CD3 levels. In all four CD4+ subsets, TCRB CDR3 length was moderately but significantly shorter in type 1 diabetes patients.

Taken from cysteine to phenylalanine, the CDR3 has 13 residues. The only DNA kept is the CDR3, 39 bases in frame from the first base. Sequences MNHNS (CDR1) and SASEGT (CDR2) are obtained from the germline V gene. V was cut back by 8 bases and J by 5 bases, leaving a gap of 15 bases between them. In this chain, TRBV6-1 is recombined with TRBJ2-5; matching of 5 bases hints at TRBD1 as the D gene. Sequenced sample: stem cell memory CD4+ T cells from blood. Reading the label with the study, this specimen's cell subset or site is: stem cell-like memory CD4+ T cells. This receptor was taken from a man younger than 35 with type 1 diabetes. DNA sequence: TGTGCCAGCGCCTCAGGACAAAAGGAGACCCAGTACTTC. Translation gives CASASGQKETQYF.